There are many counts of the clone carrying this T cell receptor beta chain. What it binds is not known. For TCRbeta, the library was prepared with unique molecular identifiers. TCRdb analysed the PCR reads with MiXCR anew, one entry per CDR3 protein. The profile shows about 70,000 distinct CDR3 sequences, 11% of them singletons. The CDR3 is 14 amino acids. Germline CDR1 reads SGHVS; CDR2 reads FNYEAQ. V dropped 5 bases and J dropped 0 bases, with 10 bases sitting between them. The data were taken from a study of T-cell reconstitution after alpha-beta-depleted transplantation in children. General observations from the study: Diversity and T-cell counts at one year after transplant derived mostly from new T cells. Reported findings indicate that, about two months after transplant, alpha-beta T cells came from several hundred expanded clones, which were derived from non-depleted graft cells.

The TCR sequence derives from a boy aged 5-17 years with acute myeloid leukemia, due to receive a stem cell transplant. The chain links TRBV7-6 to TRBJ1-1, with D hard to call. The sample in question was PBMCs, obtained before TCRalphabeta/CD19-depleted stem cell transplant. The DNA of the CDR3 is TGTGCCAGCAGCCCCATCCGGATGAACACTGAAGCTTTCTTT. Its translation: CASSPIRMNTEAFF.